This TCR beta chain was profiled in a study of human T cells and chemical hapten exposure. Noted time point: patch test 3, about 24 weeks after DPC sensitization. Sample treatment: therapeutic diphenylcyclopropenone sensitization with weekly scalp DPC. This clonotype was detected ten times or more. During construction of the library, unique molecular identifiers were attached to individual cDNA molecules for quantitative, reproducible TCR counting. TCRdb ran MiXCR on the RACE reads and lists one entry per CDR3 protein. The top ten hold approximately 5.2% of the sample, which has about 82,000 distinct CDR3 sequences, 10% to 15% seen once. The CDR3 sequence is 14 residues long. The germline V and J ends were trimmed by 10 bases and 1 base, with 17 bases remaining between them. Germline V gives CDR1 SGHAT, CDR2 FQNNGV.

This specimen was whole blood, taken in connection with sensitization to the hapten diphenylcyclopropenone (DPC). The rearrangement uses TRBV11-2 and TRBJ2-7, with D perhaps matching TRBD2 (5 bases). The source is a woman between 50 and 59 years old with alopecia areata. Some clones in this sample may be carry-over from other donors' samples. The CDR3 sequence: CATRRGIGSYEQYF. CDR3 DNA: TGTGCCACCCGACGGGGAATAGGGTCCTACGAGCAGTACTTC.